In this sample, the clone carrying this T cell receptor (beta chain) turned up many times. An end of the junction does not agree with germline; a read error may underlie this. Alongside a J-beta primer mix, a sample-barcoded 5' primer served in a second PCR lasting about 7 to 12 cycles. TCRdb redid the calling of the 5' RACE reads with MiXCR, one entry per CDR3 protein. The table shows about 1.6 million distinct CDR3 sequences, with about 35% occurring only once. This specimen comes from a study of blood T cells in healthy people across ages. The CDR3 has 15 amino acids. This TCR was recovered from a young woman in good health. This chain links TRBV12-3 or TRBV12-4 with TRBJ2-7, with unresolved D. Sequenced input: blood. DNA for the CDR3: TGCGCCAGCAGCCCCGACCGATTCAGCTCCTACGAGCAGTACTTC. Its translation is CASSPDRFSSYEQYF.